The 21 T cell receptor beta chains listed next were all sequenced from one sample in a study of cytomegalovirus exposure and HLA in healthy donors. Clones were sequenced by immunoSEQ multiplex PCR, and TCRdb holds only the in-frame ones, with some missing. Of approximately 200,000 clones in the sample, more than 80% are singletons; the top ten hold roughly 7%. The sequenced material came from PBMCs. The receptors here all came from a man aged 18 to 30 in good health and CMV-seropositive.

The rearrangement joins TRBV5-4 to TRBJ2-7, with 7 bases identical to TRBD2. From germline, CDR1 is SGHNT and CDR2 YYREEE (reference sequence). The length of the CDR3 is 15 residues. Losses at the gene ends were 5 bases for V and 1 base for J; bases not matched to a gene: 9. Written as DNA, the CDR3 is TGTGCCAGCAGGGGAGGGACGGGAATTTCCTACGAGCAGTACTTC. Its translation is CASRGGTGISYEQYF.

This clone was seen only once. V is TRBV5-6 and J is TRBJ2-1, with D perhaps TRBD2 (6 bases). The length of the CDR3 is 17 residues. V was clipped by 4 bases and J by 8 bases, with 25 bases between them. Germline V CDR1 and CDR2: SGHDT, YYEEEE. CDR3 loop: CASSPLAHRTPGDEQFF. Here the CDR3 DNA reads TGTGCCAGCAGCCCCCTGGCACACCGAACGCCGGGGGATGAGCAGTTCTTC.

The rearrangement joins TRBV18 to TRBJ2-3, with D tentatively TRBD2 (6 bases). V was pared by 3 bases and J by 4 bases, with 20 bases between. Germline V gene data show CDR1 as KGHSH and CDR2 as LQKENI. This CDR3 is built from 17 residues. In nucleotides, the CDR3 is TGTGCCAGCTCACCGATGAGGAATGTGGGGGGACCAGATACGCAGTATTTT. Translating it yields CASSPMRNVGGPDTQYF.

The genes are TRBV6-5 and TRBJ1-4; D gene unclear. This CDR3 contains 15 residues. With 5 bases removed from V and 4 bases from J, the gap between germline ends came to 14 bases. The germline CDR1 and CDR2 sequences are MNHEY and SVGAGI. CDR3 sequence reads: CASSPGEGGNEKLFF. The CDR3 region has the DNA TGTGCCAGCAGTCCCGGGGAGGGCGGTAATGAAAAACTGTTTTTT.

The rearrangement links TRBV19 to TRBJ2-3; 11 positions agree with TRBD2. The CDR3 extends over 16 amino acids. The ends lost 5 bases at V and 2 bases at J; junction bases unmatched: 6. The V gene's germline CDR1 is LNHDA and CDR2 SQIVND (reference sequence). This CDR3 reads CASSSRLAGNTDTQYF. The CDR3, as DNA: TGTGCCAGTAGTTCGAGACTAGCGGGAAACACAGATACGCAGTATTTT.

This clone was counted once. V usage is TRBV27 and J usage is TRBJ2-7; 10 positions agree with TRBD2. The germline V gene has CDR1 MNHEY and CDR2 SMNVEV (reference sequence). J was trimmed by 6 bases and V by 9 bases; bases with no gene match: 5. This CDR3 is built from 12 residues. CDR3: CARNQREGEQYF. The CDR3 DNA reads TGTGCCAGGAACCAGCGGGAGGGCGAGCAGTACTTC.

This chain connects TRBV27 to TRBJ1-4; 8 bases line up with TRBD1. The CDR3 loop spans 14 amino acids. The J segment lost 10 bases and the V segment lost 6 bases, leaving 10 bases of the junction unmatched. Per the germline V gene, CDR1 is MNHEY and CDR2 is SMNVEV (reference sequence). CDR3 amino acids: CASSETGEGRKLFF. DNA for the CDR3: TGTGCCAGCAGCGAGACAGGGGAAGGGAGAAAACTGTTTTTT.

This clone turned up a few times. This chain uses TRBV19 with TRBJ1-2; D remains ambiguous. CDR1 and CDR2 from the germline V gene are LNHDA and SQIVND (reference sequence). Trimming shortened V by 5 bases and J by 3 bases, and 16 bases separated the two germline ends. The CDR3 has 15 amino acids. CDR3 in DNA: TGTGCCAGTAGTCTGGCCCGACTGCGGGACTATGGCTACACCTTC. This sequence encodes CASSLARLRDYGYTF.

J is TRBJ1-2 and V is TRBV6-4, with 7 bases lining up with TRBD1. V was clipped by 2 bases and J by 2 bases; unmatched bases: 8. The CDR3 extends over 16 amino acids. From germline, CDR1 is MRHNA and CDR2 SNTAGT. CDR3 region: CASSDGAGGLNYGYTF. CDR3 nucleotide sequence: TGTGCCAGCAGTGACGGGGCAGGGGGATTGAACTATGGCTACACCTTC.

V usage is TRBV6-6 and J usage is TRBJ2-7, with 8 bases fitting TRBD2. The CDR3 totals 15 residues. Trimming cost V 7 bases and J 0 bases; bases outside gene matches: 8. Germline CDR1 MNHNY, CDR2 SVGAGI (reference sequence). The CDR3: CASTNGGAASYEQYF. In DNA form, the CDR3 reads TGTGCCAGCACCAACGGGGGGGCGGCCTCCTACGAGCAGTACTTC.

J is TRBJ2-2 and V is TRBV30; no reliable D call. Trimming stripped 3 bases from V and 2 bases from J, with 7 bases between. CDR3 length equals 13 residues. Germline assignment: CDR1 GTSNPN and CDR2 SVGIG (reference sequence). DNA of the CDR3: TGTGCCTGGAGGGCAGATAACACCGGGGAGCTGTTTTTT. This encodes CAWRADNTGELFF.

V gene TRBV4-3 combines with J gene TRBJ2-1; D might be TRBD2 (5 bases). This CDR3 is 15 amino acids long. Germline CDR1 LGHNA, CDR2 YSLEER. Trimming stripped 4 bases from V and 9 bases from J, with 19 bases between. For the CDR3, the DNA is TGCGCCAGCAGCCCCGGGCAGACCCATGGAGGTGAGCAGTTCTTC. This codes for CASSPGQTHGGEQFF.

The CDR3 reads CASSEAFSAGEHREQYF. DNA of the CDR3: TGTGCCAGCAGTGAAGCGTTCTCGGCAGGGGAACATAGGGAGCAGTACTTC. The chain uses TRBV6-1 and TRBJ2-7, with D perhaps matching TRBD1 (6 bases). The CDR3 is made up of 17 amino acids. Between the trimmed V and J ends, which lost 0 bases and 7 bases, there was a span of 22 bases. The germline V gene has CDR1 MNHNS and CDR2 SASEGT.

The chain carries TRBV4-2 and TRBJ2-3; 12 bases are a match to TRBD2. V gave up 3 bases and J gave up 0 bases; unmatched junction bases: 4. The CDR3 runs 17 residues. Germline V gene data show CDR1 as LGHNA and CDR2 as YNFKEQ. The CDR3 DNA reads as TGTGCCAGCAGCCACACCGGGACTAGCGGGAGCACAGATACGCAGTATTTT. It translates to CASSHTGTSGSTDTQYF.

There are a few counts of this clone. This chain joins TRBV11-2 and TRBJ2-7; TRBD2 matches at 9 bases. This CDR3 has 15 residues. In germline, CDR1 is SGHAT, CDR2 FQNNGV. V was pared by 1 base and J by 2 bases, with 3 bases of the junction left unmatched. The CDR3 DNA reads as TGTGCCAGCAGCTTAGGCAGCGGGAGGCCCTACGAGCAGTACTTC. This codes for CASSLGSGRPYEQYF.

The chain recombines TRBV6-4 with TRBJ2-3, with TRBD2 identical over 8 bases. V was clipped by 0 bases and J by 3 bases; unmatched bases: 2. In germline, CDR1 is MRHNA, CDR2 SNTAGT. The CDR3 extends over 15 amino acids. The CDR3 nucleotides are TGTGCCAGCAGTGACTCAGCGGGAGCGACAGATACGCAGTATTTT. It codes for CASSDSAGATDTQYF.

This clone showed up just once. The rearrangement links TRBV28 to TRBJ2-7; D remains ambiguous. The CDR3 loop spans 15 amino acids. Germline values: CDR1 MDHEN, CDR2 SYDVKM. Trimming took off 5 bases at V and 1 base at J, with 15 bases between the two ends. The CDR3 DNA is TGTGCCAGCAGTCCGCAGTTTAGCTTATCCTACGAGCAGTACTTC. Its protein product is CASSPQFSLSYEQYF.

V and J are TRBV19 and TRBJ1-1; TRBD1 is a possible D gene (6 bases). Germline lookup yields CDR1 LNHDA and CDR2 SQIVND (reference sequence). Trimming stripped 4 bases from V and 1 base from J, with 13 bases between. The CDR3 sequence is 15 residues long. CDR3: CASSTSGTPNTEAFF. CDR3 coding DNA: TGTGCCAGTAGTACATCCGGGACACCGAACACTGAAGCTTTCTTT.

J is TRBJ2-7 and V is TRBV19; 9 bases map to TRBD1. The CDR3 consists of 15 residues. The ends lost 3 bases at V and 7 bases at J; junction bases unmatched: 10. Per germline, CDR1 LNHDA and CDR2 SQIVND (reference sequence). Here the CDR3 DNA reads TGTGCCAGTAGTATGGAAACCGGGACAGGGCGGGAGCAGTACTTC. It translates to CASSMETGTGREQYF.

J is TRBJ2-1 and V is TRBV5-1, with 7 bases lining up with TRBD2. Germline CDR1 SGHRS, CDR2 YFSETQ. With V trimmed by 0 bases and J by 9 bases, 9 bases remained unmatched. CDR3 length equals 15 residues. The CDR3 nucleotides read TGCGCCAGCAGCTTGGTGGCGGGAGAATTCGTTGAGCAGTTCTTC. Translating gives CASSLVAGEFVEQFF. The entire variable domain, with the rest obtained from reference TRBV5-1 and TRBJ2-1, is as follows: KAGVTQTPRYLIKTRGQQVTLSCSPISGHRSVSWYQQTPGQGLQFLFEYFSETQRNKGNFPGRFSGRQFSNSRSEMNVSTLELGDSALYLCASSLVAGEFVEQFFGPGTRLTVL.

The CDR3 is CASIPPLTGNYGYTF. For the CDR3, the DNA is TGTGCCAGCATCCCACCCTTGACAGGGAACTATGGCTACACCTTC. The rearrangement links TRBV6-1 to TRBJ1-2, with 7 bases matching TRBD1. The CDR3 spans 15 residues. Trimming cost V 7 bases and J 2 bases; bases outside gene matches: 10. Looked up from germline, CDR1 is MNHNS and CDR2 is SASEGT.